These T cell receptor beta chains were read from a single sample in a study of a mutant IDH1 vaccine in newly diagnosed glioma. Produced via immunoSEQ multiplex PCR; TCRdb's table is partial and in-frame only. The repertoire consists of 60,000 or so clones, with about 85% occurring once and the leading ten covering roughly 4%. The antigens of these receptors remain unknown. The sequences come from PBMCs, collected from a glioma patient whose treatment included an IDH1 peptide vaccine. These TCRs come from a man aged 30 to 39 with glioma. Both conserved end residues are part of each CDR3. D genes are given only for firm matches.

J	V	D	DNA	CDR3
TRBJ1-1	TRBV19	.	TGTGCCAGTATATCGAAGGGTGCGAACACTGAAGCTTTCTTT	CASISKGANTEAFF
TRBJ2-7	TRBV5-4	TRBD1	TGTGCCAGCAGCTTGTACGGGACAGGGGTCCACGAGCAGTACTTC	CASSLYGTGVHEQYF